These 30 T cell receptor beta chains came from one sample sequenced in a study of blood T cell repertoires in COVID-19. TCRdb keeps only in-frame clones here, not all; method: immunoSEQ multiplex PCR. The repertoire has a few hundred thousand clones, roughly 85% of them found once; the top ten carry roughly 2.2%. Sample: PBMCs or T cells enriched from blood (not recorded which). The receptor source for this set is a man aged 25-40 years who had recovered from COVID-19.

The CDR3 protein is CASSQVVRGGTNEQFF. DNA of the CDR3: TGTGCCAGCAGCCAAGTGGTCCGGGGGGGCACAAATGAGCAGTTCTTC. The chain couples TRBV4-2 to TRBJ2-1; 8 positions match TRBD2. The CDR3 has 16 residues. CDR1 is LGHNA, CDR2 YNFKEQ, per germline. V dropped 1 base and J dropped 7; count of bases not matched to a gene: 9.

The chain links TRBV11-2 to TRBJ1-2, with TRBD1 identical over 7 bases. Per germline, CDR1 SGHAT and CDR2 FQNNGV. CDR3 length: 13 amino acids. J lost 2 bases, V lost 6 bases, and 3 bases had no gene match. The CDR3 loop is CASSTTGNYGYTF. In DNA, the CDR3 is TGTGCCAGCAGTACGACAGGGAACTATGGCTACACCTTC.

The V call is TRBV9, the J call TRBJ1-1; D perhaps matches TRBD1 (5 bases). The CDR3 runs 14 residues. CDR1 is SGDLS and CDR2 is YYNGEE in the germline V gene. The V end was cut by 0 bases, the J end by 4 bases, with 10 bases between. In DNA form, the CDR3 reads TGTGCCAGCAGCGTAGGGGGCCAGAGCACTGAAGCTTTCTTT. This gives the protein CASSVGGQSTEAFF.

A few counts support this clone. V and J are TRBV27 and TRBJ2-1; D perhaps matches TRBD2 (6 bases). The germline CDR1 and CDR2 sequences are MNHEY and SMNVEV (reference sequence). This CDR3 is built from 18 residues. Trimming stripped 4 bases from V and 5 bases from J, with 24 bases between. The CDR3 region has the DNA TGTGCCAGCAGTTCCCTGGCGGGGCCCTATACCGTAGACAATGAGCAGTTCTTC. This codes for CASSSLAGPYTVDNEQFF.

This chain connects TRBV7-9 to TRBJ1-2, with D unclear. The CDR3 extends over 15 amino acids. Per germline, CDR1 SEHNR and CDR2 FQNEAQ (reference sequence). Trimming stripped 1 base from V and 4 bases from J, with 13 bases between. CDR3: CASSLVAGAGYGYTF. The CDR3 DNA reads as TGTGCCAGCAGCTTAGTTGCAGGCGCCGGCTATGGCTACACCTTC.

This clone was detected only a few times. Other DNA sequences from this sample encode an identical CDR3 as well. The V call is TRBV4-1, the J call TRBJ1-1; D is unclear. Germline loops: CDR1 MGHRA, CDR2 YSYEKL. The CDR3 is 14 amino acids. The germline V and J ends were trimmed by 0 bases and 5 bases, with 10 bases remaining between them. In DNA form, the CDR3 reads TGCGCCAGCAGCCAAGATCGCGGGCGTACTGAAGCTTTCTTT. It is translated as CASSQDRGRTEAFF.

On this clone itself: Other DNA sequences in the sample encode the same CDR3. The rearrangement uses TRBV30 and TRBJ2-6, with D unclear. The CDR3 has 13 amino acids. Trimming took 5 bases from V and 4 from J, leaving 9 bases between them. From germline, CDR1 is GTSNPN and CDR2 SVGIG (reference sequence). CDR3 nucleotide sequence: TGTGCCTGGGGCCTCGGGGGGGCCAACGTCCTGACTTTC. Its protein is CAWGLGGANVLTF.

This clone was found once. This chain links TRBV6-2 or TRBV6-3 with TRBJ2-2, with no clear D. Germline loops: CDR1 MNHEY, CDR2 SVGEGT. Trimming took 4 bases from V and 6 from J, leaving 9 bases between them. The CDR3 contains 13 residues. CDR3 in amino acids: CASSSGLAGELFF. The CDR3 nucleotides read TGTGCCAGCAGTTCAGGTCTCGCCGGGGAGCTGTTTTTT.

V usage is TRBV12-3 or TRBV12-4 and J usage is TRBJ1-2, with 9 nucleotides matching TRBD1. CDR3 length: 13 amino acids. V lost 6 bases, J lost 4 bases, and 3 bases stayed unmatched. CDR3 DNA: TGTGCCAGCAGAGAACAGGGGGCCTATGGCTACACCTTC. Residues: CASREQGAYGYTF.

The genes are TRBV11-2 and TRBJ2-1, with D possibly being TRBD1 (6 bases). The length of the CDR3 is 14 residues. Germline V gives CDR1 SGHAT, CDR2 FQNNGV. Trimming removed 3 bases at V and 7 bases at J, with 13 bases between. The CDR3 protein is CASSFNRVQNEQFF. CDR3 DNA: TGTGCCAGCAGCTTCAACAGGGTACAGAATGAGCAGTTCTTC.

The chain links TRBV4-1 to TRBJ1-6; D unresolved. The ends were cut back, 3 bases at V and 9 bases at J, with 15 bases in the middle. Germline V gene data show CDR1 as MGHRA and CDR2 as YSYEKL. The CDR3 sequence is 15 residues long. The CDR3: CASSQVDTHGSPLHF. The CDR3 DNA reads TGCGCCAGCAGCCAGGTCGACACCCACGGTTCACCCCTCCACTTT.

This sequence joins TRBV6-5 and TRBJ2-1; D might be TRBD1 (5 bases). The CDR3 runs 14 residues. The V and J ends lost 6 bases and 4 bases respectively, with 13 bases between them. Germline V gives CDR1 MNHEY, CDR2 SVGAGI. CDR3 amino acids: CASRGRGGYNEQFF. The CDR3 nucleotides are TGTGCCAGCAGGGGGCGAGGCGGATACAATGAGCAGTTCTTC.

The rearrangement uses TRBV19 and TRBJ1-2, with 11 bases fitting TRBD1. Per the germline V gene, CDR1 is LNHDA and CDR2 is SQIVND (reference sequence). The CDR3 sequence is 14 residues long. V gave up 4 bases and J gave up 10 bases; unmatched junction bases: 8. CDR3 protein: CASSRPGTGGYYTF. In nucleotides, the CDR3 is TGTGCCAGTAGTAGACCCGGGACAGGGGGATACTACACCTTC.

This clone was detected only once. The chain couples TRBV7-2 to TRBJ2-1; D might be TRBD2 (5 bases). The V end was cut by 4 bases, the J end by 6 bases, with 13 bases between. CDR3 length: 14 residues. Germline values: CDR1 SGHTA, CDR2 FQGNSA. CDR3 in amino acids: CASSSPRVGNEQFF. The CDR3 nucleotides are TGTGCCAGCAGCTCACCGCGGGTCGGCAATGAGCAGTTCTTC.

The rearrangement links TRBV19 to TRBJ1-2, with a tentative D call TRBD1 (5 bases). The CDR3 totals 17 residues. V was shortened by 4 bases and J by 4 bases, with 22 bases between the two germline ends. CDR1 is LNHDA and CDR2 is SQIVND in the germline V gene (reference sequence). Written as DNA, the CDR3 is TGTGCCAGTAGTAGACGACAGAGCCTTCAACCAGTCTATGGCTACACCTTC. Its translation: CASSRRQSLQPVYGYTF.

In the case of this clone: Germline is not matched at one junction end, which may reflect a read error. V and J are TRBV14 and TRBJ2-3; D possibly corresponds to TRBD2 (5 bases). The CDR3 extends over 12 amino acids. Germline V lookup: CDR1 SGHDN, CDR2 FVKESK. In DNA form, the CDR3 reads TGTGCCAGCAGCCAAGGAGAAGGCGCAGCGGTTTTT. Protein product: CASSQGEGAAVF.

This clone was counted a few times. The chain links TRBV27 to TRBJ2-1; 8 nucleotides match TRBD1. Germline values: CDR1 MNHEY, CDR2 SMNVEV (reference sequence). Losses at the gene ends were 3 bases for V and 3 bases for J; bases not matched to a gene: 4. The CDR3 loop spans 15 amino acids. The CDR3 loop reads CASSFETGDYNEQFF. DNA of the CDR3: TGTGCCAGCAGTTTTGAGACAGGGGACTACAATGAGCAGTTCTTC.

The chain has TRBV11-2 and TRBJ2-2; possible D gene TRBD2, 5 bases. The V gene's germline CDR1 is SGHAT and CDR2 FQNNGV. The CDR3 sequence is 15 residues long. Trimming cost V 5 bases and J 0 bases, with 10 bases left between them. In nucleotides, the CDR3 is TGTGCCAGCAGCCGGACCGGGGCGAACACCGGGGAGCTGTTTTTT. It translates to CASSRTGANTGELFF. Full variable domain (missing parts from reference TRBV11-2 and TRBJ2-2): EAGVAQSPRYKIIEKRQSVAFWCNPISGHATLYWYQQILGQGPKLLIQFQNNGVVDDSQLPKDRFSAERLKGVDSTLKIQPAKLEDSAVYLCASSRTGANTGELFFGEGSRLTVL.

The chain combines TRBV18 with TRBJ1-1, with no clear D. V was trimmed by 3 bases and J by 2 bases, leaving 10 bases between them. The V gene's germline CDR1 is KGHSH and CDR2 LQKENI. The CDR3 is 14 amino acids. CDR3 loop: CASSPFGSNTEAFF. In nucleotides, the CDR3 is TGTGCCAGCTCACCCTTTGGTAGCAACACTGAAGCTTTCTTT.

The genes are TRBV4-1 and TRBJ1-1, with 7 nucleotides matching TRBD1. CDR3 length: 16 residues. V shed 1 base and J 0 bases; nucleotides not matched to a gene: 5. The germline gives CDR1 MGHRA, CDR2 YSYEKL. The DNA of the CDR3 is TGCGCCAGCAGCCAAGGATACAGGGGTCTGAACACTGAAGCTTTCTTT. Translation: CASSQGYRGLNTEAFF.

Written as DNA, the CDR3 is TGTGCCAGTAGTATGCGTAAGGGGCTACATAATGGCTACACCTTC. Amino acid sequence: CASSMRKGLHNGYTF. The chain carries TRBV19 and TRBJ1-2, with a possible D match to TRBD1 (5 bases). With 3 bases removed from V and 6 bases from J, the gap between germline ends came to 17 bases. Germline V lookup: CDR1 LNHDA, CDR2 SQIVND (reference sequence). This CDR3 comprises 15 residues.

The chain combines TRBV7-9 with TRBJ2-7; TRBD1 matches at 8 bases. The germline gives CDR1 SEHNR, CDR2 FQNEAQ (reference sequence). With V trimmed by 4 bases and J by 2 bases, 10 bases remained unmatched. The CDR3 spans 16 residues. The CDR3 reads CASSYGAGQGAYEQYF. The CDR3 region has the DNA TGTGCCAGCAGCTACGGGGCAGGACAGGGAGCCTACGAGCAGTACTTC.

V usage is TRBV10-1 and J usage is TRBJ2-3; 9 nucleotides align to TRBD1. The germline V gene has CDR1 WNHNN and CDR2 SYGVQD (reference sequence). J gave up 3 bases and V 7 bases, and 2 bases lay outside the gene matches. The CDR3 covers 13 residues. Here the CDR3 reads CASKDRGTDTQYF. The CDR3 bases are TGCGCCAGCAAAGACAGGGGGACAGATACGCAGTATTTT.

This chain joins TRBV9 and TRBJ1-6; TRBD1 matches 7 bases. Trimming at V came to 0 bases and at J to 5 bases, leaving 5 bases not matched to a gene. Germline lookup yields CDR1 SGDLS and CDR2 YYNGEE. The CDR3 runs 16 residues. The CDR3 reads CASSVEGGLNNSPLHF. The CDR3, as DNA: TGTGCCAGCAGCGTAGAAGGGGGCTTGAATAATTCACCCCTCCACTTT.

The chain combines TRBV4-2 with TRBJ1-2, with 8 bases matching TRBD1. The CDR3 totals 16 residues. The germline CDR1 and CDR2 sequences are LGHNA and YNFKEQ. J was trimmed by 4 bases and V by 0 bases; bases with no gene match: 7. CDR3 DNA sequence: TGTGCCAGCAGCCAAGATACGGGACAGGTGGCCTATGGCTACACCTTC. It is translated as CASSQDTGQVAYGYTF.

The V gene is TRBV12-5, the J gene TRBJ2-7; 8 bases align to TRBD1. Germline V gene sequence: CDR1 LGHNT, CDR2 FRNRAP. V lost 0 bases and J lost 2; bases outside the gene matches: 6. This CDR3 spans 16 amino acids. Written as DNA, the CDR3 is TGTGCTAGTGGTTTGGTACTCGGACAGGGTGCCTACGAGCAGTACTTC. Translating gives CASGLVLGQGAYEQYF.

The V call is TRBV24-1, the J call TRBJ2-1; 8 positions match TRBD1. In germline, CDR1 is KGHDR, CDR2 SFDVKD. The CDR3 sequence is 15 residues long. V shed 4 bases, J shed 7 bases, and the junction held 8 bases outside the gene matches. As DNA, the CDR3 is TGTGCCACCAGTGAGGCCACAGGGGGAAGGAATGAGCAGTTCTTC. Translating it yields CATSEATGGRNEQFF.

This clone was counted between two and nine times. This rearrangement joins TRBV9 to TRBJ2-7, with 7 positions matching TRBD1. The CDR3 extends over 15 amino acids. Trimming took 4 bases from V and 1 from J; bases not matched to a gene: 8. Germline V gene lookup returns CDR1 SGDLS and CDR2 YYNGEE. The CDR3 sequence is CASSPQGGRSYEQYF. Written as DNA, the CDR3 is TGTGCCAGCAGCCCGCAAGGGGGCAGGTCCTACGAGCAGTACTTC. Full variable domain (rest looked up from reference TRBV9 and TRBJ2-7): DSGVTQTPKHLITATGQRVTLRCSPRSGDLSVYWYQQSLDQGLQFLIQYYNGEERAKGNILERFSAQQFPDLHSELNLSSLELGDSALYFCASSPQGGRSYEQYFGPGTRLTVT.

The DNA of the CDR3 is TGCAGTGCTAGTGGACTAGCGGGGGACTCTGGGGCCAACGTCCTGACTTTC. Protein sequence: CSASGLAGDSGANVLTF. V usage is TRBV20-1 and J usage is TRBJ2-6, with TRBD2 identical over 13 bases. Germline CDR1 reads DFQATT; CDR2 reads SNEGSKA (reference sequence). The CDR3 is 17 amino acids. V shed 3 bases and J 0 bases; nucleotides not matched to a gene: 2.

The chain carries TRBV5-8 and TRBJ1-4, with D tentatively TRBD1 (5 bases). This CDR3 region has 15 residues. V was cut by 0 bases and J by 4 bases, with 10 bases left in between. Germline CDR1 reads SGHTS; CDR2 reads YDEGEE. CDR3 DNA sequence: TGTGCCAGCAGCTTGGGTCGACAGAATAATGAAAAACTGTTTTTT. Its translation: CASSLGRQNNEKLFF.